The 22 T cell receptor beta chains in this list originate from one sample, sequenced in a study of T cell responses to AZD1222 COVID-19 vaccine. Only in-frame clones appear in the TCRdb table, and some are missing; sequencing was by immunoSEQ multiplex PCR. The table records roughly 140,000 clones, roughly 90% of them present only once. Sequencing used peripheral blood, obtained 28 days after the second AZD1222 dose. The receptors come from an adult who received the AZD1222 COVID-19 vaccine.

The V and J genes are TRBV18 and TRBJ1-1; 8 nucleotides line up with TRBD1. The CDR3 contains 15 residues. Germline assignment: CDR1 KGHSH and CDR2 LQKENI. J lost 1 base, V lost 3 bases, and 4 bases had no gene match. The CDR3 bases are TGTGCCAGCTCACCTTTTGGACAGGGGAACACTGAAGCTTTCTTT. The encoded protein is CASSPFGQGNTEAFF.

Turning to this clone: The sample carries other DNA sequences with the same CDR3. The chain recombines TRBV12-3 or TRBV12-4 with TRBJ1-1, with a possible D match to TRBD1 (6 bases). This CDR3 has 13 residues. Trimming stripped 6 bases from V and 3 bases from J, with 11 bases between. CDR3 DNA sequence: TGTGCCAGCAGCTTAACAGGGTACACTGAAGCTTTCTTT. Translation gives CASSLTGYTEAFF.

This clone was counted a few times. The genes are TRBV3-1 (or the pseudogene TRBV3-2) and TRBJ2-7; a weak D match, TRBD2 (6 bases). From germline, CDR1 is LGHDT and CDR2 YNNKEL (reference sequence). V was shortened by 3 bases and J by 6 bases, with 18 bases between the two germline ends. The CDR3 extends over 15 amino acids. The CDR3 is CASSHREPARGEQYF. The CDR3 nucleotides read TGTGCCAGCAGCCACCGGGAGCCCGCTAGGGGCGAGCAGTACTTC.

The V and J genes are TRBV6-1 and TRBJ2-7; D is uncertain. Germline V gene data show CDR1 as MNHNS and CDR2 as SASEGT. The CDR3 length is 14 residues. Deletions cut 2 bases from V and 2 bases from J, with 10 bases between. In DNA form, the CDR3 reads TGTGCCAGCAGTGAATTAGGGTCCCCCTACGAGCAGTACTTC. Its protein is CASSELGSPYEQYF.

This chain links TRBV5-1 with TRBJ1-2, with TRBD1 matching 7 bases. V lost 4 bases to trimming and J lost 4 bases; unmatched junction nucleotides: 7. The CDR3 has 14 residues. CDR1 and CDR2 from the germline V gene are SGHRS and YFSETQ. The CDR3 DNA is TGCGCCAGCAGCCATCCCGGGACAGCCTATGGCTACACCTTC. Its protein product is CASSHPGTAYGYTF.

The rearrangement links TRBV25-1 to TRBJ1-6, with D unclear. The CDR3 runs to 14 residues. V lost 6 bases and J lost 5, with 11 bases in between. Germline V gives CDR1 MGHDK, CDR2 SYGVNS. CDR3 in DNA: TGTGCCAGCAGAACTCCCTTAGATAATTCACCCCTCCACTTT. It is translated as CASRTPLDNSPLHF. Drawing the rest from reference TRBV25-1 and TRBJ1-6, the complete variable domain is EADIYQTPRYLVIGTGKKITLECSQTMGHDKMYWYQQDPGMELHLIHYSYGVNSTEKGDLSSESTVSRIRTEHFPLTLESARPSHTSQYLCASRTPLDNSPLHFGNGTRLTVT.

V gene TRBV19 combines with J gene TRBJ1-5; no definite D call. Trimming removed 0 bases at V and 7 bases at J, with 13 bases between. Germline V CDR1 and CDR2: LNHDA, SQIVND (reference sequence). The CDR3 covers 15 residues. The chain's CDR3 is CASSIDRGSTQPQHF. The CDR3 DNA reads TGTGCCAGTAGTATAGATCGGGGAAGCACACAGCCCCAGCATTTT.

The chain employs TRBV10-2 and TRBJ1-1; D unclear. The CDR3 contains 16 residues. Trimming removed 2 bases from V and 0 bases from J, with 13 bases in between. Germline values: CDR1 WSHSY, CDR2 SAAADI. The CDR3 sequence is CASSEGFGYLNTEAFF. DNA for the CDR3: TGCGCCAGCAGTGAGGGGTTTGGGTACCTGAACACTGAAGCTTTCTTT.

V is TRBV14 and J is TRBJ2-7, with D possibly being TRBD1 (6 bases). V dropped 3 bases and J dropped 2 bases, with 14 bases sitting between them. The CDR3 contains 15 residues. CDR1 is SGHDN, CDR2 FVKESK, per germline. CDR3 sequence reads: CASSQSFRGAYEQYF. The CDR3 nucleotides are TGTGCCAGCAGCCAGAGTTTCAGGGGTGCCTACGAGCAGTACTTC. The full variable domain, completed using reference TRBV14 and TRBJ2-7, is EAGVTQFPSHSVIEKGQTVTLRCDPISGHDNLYWYRRVMGKEIKFLLHFVKESKQDESGMPNNRFLAERTGGTYSTLKVQPAELEDSGVYFCASSQSFRGAYEQYFGPGTRLTVT.

V usage is TRBV10-1 and J usage is TRBJ1-2, with TRBD1 identical over 7 bases. The CDR3 has 13 residues. After removal of 9 bases from V and 7 bases from J, the junction contained 11 bases not matched to a gene. The germline V gene encodes CDR1 WNHNN and CDR2 SYGVQD (reference sequence). The CDR3 loop reads CASSRQGGLGYTF. CDR3 nucleotides: TGCGCCAGTTCCAGACAGGGTGGCCTTGGCTACACCTTC.

This clone was picked up one time. The J gene is TRBJ1-5, the V gene TRBV18; TRBD1 is a possible D gene (6 bases). V lost 6 bases, J lost 3 bases, and 9 bases lay in between. The CDR3 consists of 13 residues. Germline CDR1 KGHSH, CDR2 LQKENI. In DNA, the CDR3 is TGTGCCAGCTCGCAGGGGCCCAATCAGCCCCAGCATTTT. This sequence encodes CASSQGPNQPQHF.

V is TRBV20-1 and J is TRBJ2-1; D is undetermined. Germline V CDR1 and CDR2: DFQATT, SNEGSKA (reference sequence). The V and J ends lost 3 bases and 4 bases respectively, with 4 bases between them. This CDR3 has 11 residues. The CDR3 DNA reads as TGCAGTGCTAGCGGATACAATGAGCAGTTCTTC. As protein: CSASGYNEQFF.

This chain links TRBV15 with TRBJ2-3; 7 positions agree with TRBD2. Germline lookup yields CDR1 LNHNV and CDR2 YYDKDF (reference sequence). This CDR3 has 16 amino acids. V lost 0 bases, J lost 2 bases, and 5 bases stayed unmatched. In DNA, the CDR3 is TGTGCCACCAGCAGAGATCGGGGGAGGGCCACAGATACGCAGTATTTT. This encodes CATSRDRGRATDTQYF.

The chain combines TRBV9 with TRBJ2-5; no clear D gene. The CDR3 runs to 15 residues. V shed 4 bases and J shed 4 bases, with 17 bases lying between them. Germline V gene sequence: CDR1 SGDLS, CDR2 YYNGEE. CDR3 sequence: CASSSQPTASETQYF. CDR3 DNA sequence: TGTGCCAGCAGCAGCCAACCCACGGCCTCAGAGACCCAGTACTTC.

The V call is TRBV24-1, the J call TRBJ1-2; TRBD1 matches at 7 bases. The junction had 8 bases not matched to a gene; V was cut back by 4 bases and J by 7 bases. CDR1 is KGHDR, CDR2 SFDVKD, per germline. The CDR3 spans 14 residues. CDR3 DNA: TGTGCCACCAGTGACCCCAGGGGGAATAGTGGCTACACCTTC. This gives the protein CATSDPRGNSGYTF.

The chain couples TRBV10-3 to TRBJ1-1, with TRBD1 as a possible D gene (5 bases). The CDR3 is 13 residues long. Germline loops: CDR1 ENHRY, CDR2 SYGVKD. Trimming pared 8 bases from V and 3 bases from J, leaving 13 bases between. CDR3 coding DNA: TGTGCCATCGGGGACCCGGGGGACACTGAAGCTTTCTTT. This gives the protein CAIGDPGDTEAFF.

The chain has TRBV19 and TRBJ2-6; D remains unclear. Germline CDR1 reads LNHDA; CDR2 reads SQIVND (reference sequence). The CDR3 spans 13 residues. V lost 2 bases to trimming and J lost 1 base, with 0 bases between them. In nucleotides, the CDR3 is TGTGCCAGTAGTATATCTGGGGCCAACGTCCTGACTTTC. It specifies CASSISGANVLTF.

The chain employs TRBV11-2 and TRBJ1-4; TRBD1 agrees at 9 bases. The trim removed 5 bases at V and 8 bases at J, leaving 9 bases unmatched. This CDR3 has 15 amino acids. CDR1 and CDR2 from the germline V gene are SGHAT and FQNNGV. The CDR3 protein is CASSTLTGGREKLFF. As DNA, the CDR3 is TGTGCCAGCAGCACTCTAACAGGGGGCCGGGAAAAACTGTTTTTT.

This chain links TRBV4-1 with TRBJ1-1; 7 bases are shared with TRBD1. Unmatched junction bases numbered 12, after V lost 0 bases and J lost 5 bases. There are 17 residues in the CDR3. CDR1 is MGHRA and CDR2 is YSYEKL in the germline V gene. CDR3 sequence reads: CASSQEAGGPQRTEAFF. In nucleotides, the CDR3 is TGCGCCAGCAGCCAAGAGGCAGGGGGGCCCCAAAGGACTGAAGCTTTCTTT.

The rearrangement joins TRBV6-5 to TRBJ2-1; 11 bases align to TRBD2. The J segment lost 10 bases and the V segment lost 7 bases, leaving 9 bases of the junction unmatched. Germline V CDR1 and CDR2: MNHEY, SVGAGI. This CDR3 comprises 14 residues. CDR3: CASTLAGGLEEQFF. The CDR3 coding sequence is TGTGCCAGCACCTTAGCGGGGGGGCTAGAGGAGCAGTTCTTC.

V gene TRBV19 combines with J gene TRBJ1-5; D unclear. Germline-derived CDR1 and CDR2 are LNHDA and SQIVND (reference sequence). The CDR3 extends over 14 amino acids. The ends were cut back, 3 bases at V and 5 bases at J, with 11 bases in the middle. CDR3 bases: TGTGCCAGTAGTATCCAGTCCCAGGATCAGCCCCAGCATTTT. This gives the protein CASSIQSQDQPQHF.

This chain connects TRBV19 to TRBJ1-1, with D possibly being TRBD1 (6 bases). Germline CDR1 is LNHDA and CDR2 is SQIVND (reference sequence). V was cut by 3 bases and J by 4 bases, with 12 bases left in between. The CDR3 has 14 residues. The chain's CDR3 is CASSIFSRGTEAFF. Written as DNA, the CDR3 is TGTGCCAGTAGTATTTTTTCCAGGGGCACTGAAGCTTTCTTT.